This TCR beta chain is from a study of regulatory T cells in long-lasting Graves disease. About the study: The antithyroid drugs taken by newly diagnosed Graves' patients had been used for under 3 months.

As concerns this clonotype: What it binds is unknown. A read error is likely here: a far larger clone is one base away.

Through Arm-PCR of CDR3 regions and iRepertoire HTBI primers, TCR beta libraries were built. Each CDR3 protein gets one entry after TCRdb re-called the multiplex PCR reads with MiXCR. The table shows 300,000 to 400,000 distinct CDR3 sequences, with about 16% occurring only once. With 6 bases clipped from V and 10 bases from J, the junction kept 21 bases outside the gene matches. This CDR3 spans 19 amino acids. Described time point: newly diagnosed GD, antithyroid drugs for less than 3 months. RNA from PBMCs was the source of the TCR library. An endocrinology unit in Xi'an, China, supplied the patients. The study's findings and limits: Persistent disease was associated with favored TRBV28 usage and with favored use of TRBJ1-2 and TRBJ2-5.

The sample consisted of peripheral blood mononuclear cells (PBMCs), taken at new diagnosis, from a patient treated with antithyroid drugs. The sequence was obtained from a female donor with Graves disease. The chain joins TRBV12-3 or TRBV12-4 to TRBJ2-1; 13 bases fit TRBD2. In nucleotides, the CDR3 is TGTGCCAGCAGACAACTACCGGGACTAGCGGGGAAGTGGTATGTCGAGCAGTTCTTC. Translated, it gives CASRQLPGLAGKWYVEQFF.